Following are 2 T cell receptor beta chains from one sample sequenced in a study of T cell changes during pregnancy in multiple sclerosis. Only in-frame clones appear in the TCRdb table, and some are missing; sequencing was by immunoSEQ multiplex PCR. This table holds roughly 110,000 clones, roughly nine tenths found once. The sequencing here drew on peripheral blood, taken before pregnancy. The receptors shown here come from a female donor with multiple sclerosis, enrolled in a pregnancy study.

The V and J genes are TRBV6-5 and TRBJ1-4; D is ambiguous. In germline, CDR1 is MNHEY, CDR2 SVGAGI. This CDR3 has 15 amino acids. Trimming removed 6 bases from V and 5 bases from J, with 16 bases in between. The chain's CDR3 is CASRRGPLGNEKLFF. The CDR3 DNA is TGTGCCAGCAGACGCGGGCCCCTGGGGAATGAAAAACTGTTTTTT.

This clone showed up just a few times. The chain recombines TRBV2 with TRBJ1-5, with 8 positions matching TRBD1. With V trimmed by 3 bases and J by 6 bases, 4 bases remained unmatched. The CDR3 is 14 residues long. The germline gives CDR1 SNHLY, CDR2 FYNNEI. The CDR3 here is CASSDDRGGQPQHF. The CDR3 DNA sequence: TGTGCCAGCAGTGATGACAGGGGAGGTCAGCCCCAGCATTTT.